One and the same sample provided the 32 T cell receptor beta chains below, sequenced in a study of shared clonotypes between healthy human individuals. Clones were read by immunoSEQ multiplex PCR, and TCRdb kept only the in-frame ones, dropping some. The sample has around 2.1 million clones, under 95% seen once. Naive CD8 cells comprised CD45RO-negative, CCR7-positively selected cells, excluding terminally differentiated effector memory CD45RA+ cells. Source material: naive CD8+ T cells from PBMCs. The receptors were sampled from a man between 18 and 29 years old in good health. Some clones in this sample may be carry-over from other donors' samples.

V and J are TRBV11-2 and TRBJ1-2; maybe TRBD1 (5 bases). Germline V gene data show CDR1 as SGHAT and CDR2 as FQNNGV. The CDR3 extends over 16 amino acids. Trimming left V 1 base short and J 2 bases short, with 14 bases between. The CDR3 sequence is CASSLVPRGQNYGYTF. CDR3 bases: TGTGCCAGCAGCTTAGTACCCCGGGGCCAAAACTATGGCTACACCTTC.

This clone has a single count. V is TRBV4-3 and J is TRBJ2-7; D ambiguous. CDR1 is LGHNA and CDR2 is YSLEER in the germline V gene. Trimming stripped 0 bases from V and 3 bases from J, with 9 bases between. The CDR3 loop spans 14 amino acids. The CDR3 bases are TGCGCCAGCAGCCAAGATCTCCCCCGCTACGAGCAGTACTTC. Amino acid sequence: CASSQDLPRYEQYF.

This sequence joins TRBV7-8 and TRBJ2-7; 7 bases fit TRBD2. The CDR3 sequence is 17 residues long. V shed 7 bases, J shed 0 bases, and the junction held 15 bases outside the gene matches. Germline CDR1 and CDR2: SGHVS and FQNEAQ. CDR3 sequence: CASNLWGGTPSSYEQYF. DNA for the CDR3: TGTGCCAGCAACCTTTGGGGGGGGACTCCGAGCTCCTACGAGCAGTACTTC.

The rearrangement joins TRBV19 to TRBJ2-1; TRBD2 aligns across 10 bases. Germline V lookup: CDR1 LNHDA, CDR2 SQIVND (reference sequence). V lost 3 bases to trimming and J lost 5 bases; unmatched junction nucleotides: 13. This CDR3 is 18 amino acids long. The CDR3 sequence is CASSIILVGLAGDNEQFF. CDR3 coding DNA: TGTGCCAGTAGTATCATTCTCGTAGGGCTAGCGGGAGACAATGAGCAGTTCTTC.

The chain joins TRBV29-1 to TRBJ1-2; 9 bases match TRBD1. With V trimmed by 3 bases and J by 4 bases, 6 bases remained unmatched. This CDR3 has 14 residues. The germline V gene has CDR1 SQVTM and CDR2 ANQGSEA. The CDR3 loop reads CSVDRQGGFYGYTF. In nucleotides, the CDR3 is TGCAGCGTTGATCGACAGGGGGGATTCTATGGCTACACCTTC.

The chain has TRBV25-1 and TRBJ1-1; no firm D call. CDR1 is MGHDK and CDR2 is SYGVNS in the germline V gene. The V end was cut by 7 bases, the J end by 1 base, with 7 bases between. The CDR3 is made up of 12 amino acids. DNA of the CDR3: TGTGCCAGCATAGGGCCGAACACTGAAGCTTTCTTT. It specifies CASIGPNTEAFF.

This clone was observed a handful of times. Other DNA sequences within the sample encode an identical CDR3. The V gene is TRBV28, the J gene TRBJ2-7; D is possibly TRBD2 (5 bases). Germline V gene sequence: CDR1 MDHEN, CDR2 SYDVKM. This CDR3 has 11 residues. V was pared by 5 bases and J by 3 bases, with 5 bases between. The chain's CDR3 is CASSTSYEQYF. CDR3 nucleotides: TGTGCCAGCAGTACTAGCTACGAGCAGTACTTC. The variable domain in full, with the rest retrieved from reference TRBV28 and TRBJ2-7, is DVKVTQSSRYLVKRTGEKVFLECVQDMDHENMFWYRQDPGLGLRLIYFSYDVKMKEKGDIPEGYSVSREKKERFSLILESASTNQTSMYLCASSTSYEQYFGPGTRLTVT.

V gene TRBV2 combines with J gene TRBJ2-3, with 14 bases matching TRBD2. The CDR3 is 16 residues long. With 7 bases clipped from V and 4 bases from J, the junction kept 7 bases outside the gene matches. The germline V gene has CDR1 SNHLY and CDR2 FYNNEI. The CDR3 DNA is TGTGCCAGCATCAGAGGACTAGCGGGAGGTTCAGATACGCAGTATTTT. It is translated as CASIRGLAGGSDTQYF.

CDR3 nucleotide sequence: TGCGCCAGCAGCGGGAGCGGTTACAATGAGCAGTTCTTC. Its translation is CASSGSGYNEQFF. The rearrangement uses TRBV4-1 and TRBJ2-1; D is perhaps TRBD2 (5 bases). The CDR3 consists of 13 residues. CDR1 is MGHRA and CDR2 is YSYEKL in the germline V gene. The ends were cut back, 5 bases at V and 4 bases at J, with 9 bases in the middle.

The table lists this clone with a count of one. V and J are TRBV9 and TRBJ2-6; D not resolved. V shed 2 bases and J shed 5 bases, with 8 bases lying between them. The CDR3 has 14 residues. Germline V lookup: CDR1 SGDLS, CDR2 YYNGEE. The CDR3 DNA sequence: TGTGCCAGCAGCGTTGGGCATTGGGCCAACGTCCTGACTTTC. Translating gives CASSVGHWANVLTF.

The chain couples TRBV7-9 to TRBJ2-2; D is tentatively TRBD1 or TRBD2 (5 bases each). This CDR3 contains 17 residues. Between the trimmed V and J ends, which lost 3 bases and 1 base, there was a span of 15 bases. The germline V gene has CDR1 SEHNR and CDR2 FQNEAQ (reference sequence). In DNA form, the CDR3 reads TGTGCCAGCAGCTTCCCCGATGGGGGAAGGAACACCGGGGAGCTGTTTTTT. Protein: CASSFPDGGRNTGELFF.

This clone was seen just once. The chain joins TRBV9 to TRBJ2-7; 7 bases fit TRBD2. CDR1 and CDR2 (germline): SGDLS, YYNGEE. Trimming at V came to 5 bases and at J to 3 bases, leaving 11 bases not matched to a gene. CDR3 length: 15 residues. CDR3 amino acids: CASSYGEGRIYEQYF. The CDR3 DNA sequence: TGTGCCAGCAGTTACGGGGAGGGGAGAATCTACGAGCAGTACTTC.

The rearrangement joins TRBV27 to TRBJ1-2; the D is unclear. Between the trimmed V and J ends, which lost 4 bases and 3 bases, there was a span of 15 bases. The CDR3 loop spans 15 amino acids. CDR1 is MNHEY and CDR2 is SMNVEV in the germline V gene (reference sequence). CDR3 bases: TGTGCCAGCAGTTCCGTTCAGTCGGACTACTATGGCTACACCTTC. Translation: CASSSVQSDYYGYTF.

The chain links TRBV19 to TRBJ1-1; no firm D call. There are 14 residues in the CDR3. Trimming took off 3 bases at V and 5 bases at J, with 13 bases between the two ends. Germline assignment: CDR1 LNHDA and CDR2 SQIVND (reference sequence). This chain's CDR3 is CASSMPRRLTEAFF. The DNA of the CDR3 is TGTGCCAGTAGTATGCCCAGACGTCTGACTGAAGCTTTCTTT.

This clone occurred once. The chain links TRBV10-3 to TRBJ2-1, with 13 positions matching TRBD2. There are 16 residues in the CDR3. Trimming at V came to 6 bases and at J to 1 base, leaving 3 bases not matched to a gene. The germline CDR1 and CDR2 sequences are ENHRY and SYGVKD. The chain's CDR3 is CAIRGLAGLSYNEQFF. The CDR3 nucleotides read TGTGCCATCAGGGGACTAGCGGGGTTGTCCTACAATGAGCAGTTCTTC.

The genes are TRBV4-1 and TRBJ2-1, with D unresolved. V lost 0 bases and J 7 bases, leaving 19 bases between the germline ends. From germline, CDR1 is MGHRA and CDR2 YSYEKL. This CDR3 comprises 17 residues. CDR3 DNA: TGCGCCAGCAGCCAAGATCCAGTGGACCCCGGGTTTAATGAGCAGTTCTTC. As protein: CASSQDPVDPGFNEQFF.

The chain joins TRBV9 to TRBJ1-1, with D perhaps TRBD1 (5 bases). Per the germline V gene, CDR1 is SGDLS and CDR2 is YYNGEE. Between the trimmed V and J ends, which lost 3 bases and 0 bases, there was a span of 12 bases. The CDR3 consists of 15 residues. The DNA for the CDR3 is TGTGCCAGCAGCGCCCGGACACAAATGAACACTGAAGCTTTCTTT. This translates into CASSARTQMNTEAFF.

The gene calls are TRBV5-1 and TRBJ2-3; 7 bases map to TRBD2. The germline V gene has CDR1 SGHRS and CDR2 YFSETQ. J lost 1 base, V lost 2 bases, and 4 bases had no gene match. The CDR3 is made up of 15 amino acids. CDR3 loop: CASSFRAGGTDTQYF. The CDR3 DNA sequence: TGCGCCAGCAGCTTTCGGGCGGGGGGCACAGATACGCAGTATTTT.

J is TRBJ2-1 and V is TRBV9; D ambiguous. Germline V CDR1 and CDR2: SGDLS, YYNGEE. The V end lost 5 bases, the J end lost 9 bases, and 9 bases lay between the germline ends. The CDR3 sequence is 11 residues long. The CDR3 is CASSTSGEQFF. The CDR3 region has the DNA TGTGCCAGCAGTACATCCGGTGAGCAGTTCTTC.

The chain uses TRBV28 and TRBJ2-7, with D possibly matching TRBD1 (5 bases). Between the trimmed V and J ends, which lost 5 bases and 4 bases, there was a span of 21 bases. Germline-derived CDR1 and CDR2 are MDHEN and SYDVKM. The CDR3 loop spans 16 amino acids. The CDR3 nucleotides read TGTGCCAGCAGTGCCCCCTGGGGCAAACGACGGTACGAGCAGTACTTC. Translation: CASSAPWGKRRYEQYF.

The gene calls are TRBV27 and TRBJ1-4; tentatively, D is TRBD1 (6 bases). CDR1 and CDR2 (germline): MNHEY, SMNVEV (reference sequence). V dropped 7 bases and J dropped 5 bases, with 23 bases sitting between them. The CDR3 consists of 17 residues. CDR3 sequence: CASTPRTGGGRNEKLFF. In nucleotides, the CDR3 is TGTGCCAGCACCCCTCGGACCGGCGGGGGGCGAAATGAAAAACTGTTTTTT.

The DNA for the CDR3 is TGCGCCAGCACCTGGGGGGAGACCCAGTACTTC. Its protein product is CASTWGETQYF. This chain joins TRBV5-1 and TRBJ2-5; perhaps D is TRBD1 or TRBD2 (5 bases each). Between the trimmed V and J ends, which lost 6 bases and 5 bases, there was a span of 8 bases. Germline-derived CDR1 and CDR2 are SGHRS and YFSETQ. The CDR3 contains 11 residues.

The chain recombines TRBV5-6 with TRBJ2-7; D call uncertain. CDR3 length equals 11 residues. V was pared by 8 bases and J by 7 bases, with 13 bases between. The germline CDR1 and CDR2 sequences are SGHDT and YYEEEE. For the CDR3, the DNA is TGTGCCAGTGGTGGGTCGAGGGAGCAGTACTTC. Translating gives CASGGSREQYF.

This clone was found a few times. The chain couples TRBV27 to TRBJ2-2; D uncertain. V dropped 5 bases and J dropped 8 bases, with 9 bases sitting between them. Germline V gene lookup returns CDR1 MNHEY and CDR2 SMNVEV (reference sequence). The CDR3 runs to 12 residues. This CDR3 is CASSIRSGELFF. CDR3 nucleotides: TGTGCCAGCAGTATCAGGAGTGGGGAGCTGTTTTTT.

The gene calls are TRBV9 and TRBJ1-1; D remains unclear. The V and J ends lost 5 bases and 0 bases respectively, with 8 bases between them. Germline V gene lookup returns CDR1 SGDLS and CDR2 YYNGEE. The CDR3 is made up of 13 amino acids. The CDR3 DNA follows: TGTGCCAGCAGTACGACCTTGAACACTGAAGCTTTCTTT. This sequence encodes CASSTTLNTEAFF. Together with reference TRBV9 and TRBJ1-1, the CDR3 gives the full variable domain: DSGVTQTPKHLITATGQRVTLRCSPRSGDLSVYWYQQSLDQGLQFLIQYYNGEERAKGNILERFSAQQFPDLHSELNLSSLELGDSALYFCASSTTLNTEAFFGQGTRLTVV.

The chain links TRBV11-3 to TRBJ1-5, with D possibly TRBD1 on 5 matching bases. Trimming shortened V by 4 bases and J by 6 bases, and 19 bases separated the two germline ends. The CDR3 length is 16 residues. The germline CDR1 and CDR2 sequences are SGHNT and YENEEA. The CDR3 DNA is TGTGCCAGCAGCTACTCTGGGGCGGGGGAAGGTCAGCCCCAGCATTTT. Translated, it gives CASSYSGAGEGQPQHF.

The chain couples TRBV7-9 to TRBJ1-3; no firm D call. Trimming took off 1 base at V and 5 bases at J, with 6 bases between the two ends. The V gene's germline CDR1 is SEHNR and CDR2 FQNEAQ (reference sequence). The CDR3 has 13 amino acids. CDR3 sequence reads: CASSLGRRNTIYF. The CDR3 bases are TGTGCCAGCAGCTTAGGCAGAAGAAACACCATATATTTT.

The chain couples TRBV27 to TRBJ2-7; D is perhaps TRBD2 (6 bases). Germline assignment: CDR1 MNHEY and CDR2 SMNVEV (reference sequence). Trimming took off 8 bases at V and 2 bases at J, with 13 bases between the two ends. CDR3 length equals 13 residues. The CDR3 sequence is CASALGLTYEQYF. CDR3 in DNA: TGTGCCAGCGCGCTGGGACTTACCTACGAGCAGTACTTC.

The CDR3, as DNA: TGTGCCAGCAGTTTTCAGGGAATGGGGAGACAGCCCCAGCATTTT. This sequence encodes CASSFQGMGRQPQHF. This rearrangement joins TRBV27 to TRBJ1-5, with D tentatively TRBD1 (5 bases). Between the trimmed V and J ends, which lost 3 bases and 7 bases, there was a span of 16 bases. In germline, CDR1 is MNHEY, CDR2 SMNVEV (reference sequence). This CDR3 comprises 15 residues.

The chain recombines TRBV7-9 with TRBJ1-1; tentative D call: TRBD1 (6 bases). Per germline, CDR1 SEHNR and CDR2 FQNEAQ (reference sequence). Deletions cut 0 bases from V and 3 bases from J, with 14 bases between. This CDR3 has 16 residues. As DNA, the CDR3 is TGTGCCAGCAGCTTAGCTTCGGGGGCGAGGGACACTGAAGCTTTCTTT. It yields the protein CASSLASGARDTEAFF.

The V call is TRBV5-4, the J call TRBJ2-7; no clear D. The CDR3 is made up of 15 amino acids. CDR1 is SGHNT, CDR2 YYREEE, per germline (reference sequence). Trimming pared 0 bases from V and 6 bases from J, leaving 16 bases between. CDR3: CASSLALPGPLEQYF. The CDR3 nucleotides read TGTGCCAGCAGCTTGGCCCTCCCGGGCCCCCTCGAGCAGTACTTC.

As regards this clone: This may be a read error: a much more frequent sequence differs by one nucleotide. This sample includes further DNA sequences coding for the same CDR3. The chain combines TRBV19 with TRBJ1-5, with a weak D call TRBD1 (5 bases). CDR3 length: 14 amino acids. CDR1 is LNHDA, CDR2 SQIVND, per germline (reference sequence). V shed 6 bases and J shed 1 base, with 10 bases lying between them. The CDR3 sequence is CASRIRDSNQPQHF. CDR3 coding DNA: TGTGCCAGTAGAATCCGGGACAGCAATCAGCCCCAGCATTTT.